The 10 T cell receptor beta chains given below trace back to one sample, sequenced in a study of cytomegalovirus exposure and HLA in healthy donors. The primer mix had 60 Vbeta and 13 Jbeta primers. TCRdb's table, derived via immunoSEQ multiplex PCR, lists solely in-frame clones and lacks some. This table has fewer than 250,000 clones, over 65% appearing once. Sequencing was performed on PBMCs. Every receptor here comes from a young man in good health and CMV-seronegative.

This clone occurred a few times. The CDR3 region has the DNA TGTGCCAGCAGCTTTTTTCAGCAAGAGACCCAGTACTTC. Translation: CASSFFQQETQYF. V usage is TRBV7-2 and J usage is TRBJ2-5; D ambiguous. Trimming took 3 bases from V and 2 from J, leaving 7 bases between them. CDR1 and CDR2 from the germline V gene are SGHTA and FQGNSA. The CDR3 covers 13 residues.

This chain uses TRBV30 with TRBJ2-7, with 9 bases aligning to TRBD1. The CDR3 loop spans 16 amino acids. Germline V gene lookup returns CDR1 GTSNPN and CDR2 SVGIG (reference sequence). The ends lost 2 bases at V and 2 bases at J; junction bases unmatched: 10. In DNA, the CDR3 is TGTGCCTGGAGTCCCCCCGGGACAGGGTTGACCTACGAGCAGTACTTC. It codes for CAWSPPGTGLTYEQYF.

The table lists this clone with a few counts. This sequence joins TRBV6-5 and TRBJ1-2; D is perhaps TRBD1 (6 bases). Trimming removed 10 bases at V and 10 bases at J, with 25 bases between. Germline CDR1 is MNHEY and CDR2 is SVGAGI. This CDR3 spans 14 amino acids. The CDR3, as DNA: TGTGCCACCCAACAAGGGGGTATCACTGCTTTCTACACCTTC. It translates to CATQQGGITAFYTF.

The chain has TRBV6-1 and TRBJ2-3; weak D call: TRBD2 (5 bases). CDR1 is MNHNS, CDR2 SASEGT, per germline. Trimming removed 6 bases at V and 3 bases at J, with 10 bases between. The CDR3 is 13 residues long. The CDR3 sequence: CASRSRGTDTQYF. The CDR3 region has the DNA TGTGCCAGCAGATCCCGGGGAACAGATACGCAGTATTTT.

The chain couples TRBV25-1 to TRBJ1-2, with a weak D call TRBD1 (6 bases). The germline V gene encodes CDR1 MGHDK and CDR2 SYGVNS. Trimming shortened V by 1 base and J by 8 bases, and 17 bases separated the two germline ends. There are 15 residues in the CDR3. The CDR3 bases are TGTGCCAGCAGTGAATGGGCGACAGGATTAAAGGGCTACACCTTC. Its translation: CASSEWATGLKGYTF.

This chain links TRBV27 with TRBJ2-6; 10 positions agree with TRBD1. The CDR3 is 16 amino acids. Per the germline V gene, CDR1 is MNHEY and CDR2 is SMNVEV (reference sequence). V gave up 6 bases and J gave up 0 bases; unmatched junction bases: 2. Here the CDR3 DNA reads TGTGCCAGCAGGAGGGACAGGGGCTCTGGGGCCAACGTCCTGACTTTC. Protein: CASRRDRGSGANVLTF. Full variable domain (outside the CDR3, taken from reference TRBV27 and TRBJ2-6): EAQVTQNPRYLITVTGKKLTVTCSQNMNHEYMSWYRQDPGLGLRQIYYSMNVEVTDKGDVPEGYKVSRKEKRNFPLILESPSPNQTSLYFCASRRDRGSGANVLTFGAGSRLTVL.

This chain joins TRBV7-6 and TRBJ2-1; 11 bases align to TRBD2. Trimming removed 0 bases from V and 7 bases from J; junction bases left unmatched: 8. Germline loops: CDR1 SGHVS, CDR2 FNYEAQ. CDR3 length equals 17 residues. CDR3 region: CASSLAATSGRWNEQFF. The CDR3 DNA is TGTGCCAGCAGCTTAGCGGCCACTAGCGGGAGATGGAATGAGCAGTTCTTC.

This clone appeared a single time. J is TRBJ2-7 and V is TRBV28; weak D call: TRBD1 (6 bases). V shed 8 bases and J shed 3 bases, with 11 bases lying between them. This CDR3 has 12 amino acids. CDR1 and CDR2 (germline): MDHEN, SYDVKM. CDR3 bases: TGTGCCAGCGGGGACACGGTCTACGAGCAGTACTTC. Protein product: CASGDTVYEQYF.

The genes are TRBV5-1 and TRBJ1-3, with 7 bases that match TRBD1. With V trimmed by 4 bases and J by 2 bases, 3 bases remained unmatched. CDR1 SGHRS and CDR2 YFSETQ come from the germline V gene. The CDR3 has 14 amino acids. In nucleotides, the CDR3 is TGCGCCAGCAGCCAAGGGACAGCTGGAAACACCATATATTTT. This codes for CASSQGTAGNTIYF.

The sample holds one count of this clone. V and J are TRBV6-5 and TRBJ2-1; D gene unclear. CDR1 and CDR2 from the germline V gene are MNHEY and SVGAGI. This CDR3 has 16 amino acids. V was pared by 0 bases and J by 0 bases, with 9 bases between. CDR3 DNA: TGTGCCAGCAGTTACTCTTCGCGGTACTCCTACAATGAGCAGTTCTTC. It encodes CASSYSSRYSYNEQFF.